This TCR beta chain was captured by sequencing in a study of blood T cell repertoires in COVID-19. Only in-frame clones appear in the TCRdb table, and some are missing; sequencing was by immunoSEQ multiplex PCR. The table includes about 300,000 clones, approximately 90% detected once. Patients from Seattle were sampled longitudinally, starting during active infection. The ends were cut back, 1 base at V and 0 bases at J, with 3 bases in the middle. This CDR3 contains 13 residues. Germline lookup yields CDR1 LNHDA and CDR2 SQIVND (reference sequence). The sequencing sample was made of peripheral blood. The rearrangement links TRBV19 to TRBJ1-1; no clear D. This receptor was taken from a woman between 50 and 59 years old with COVID-19, enrolled during active disease. The CDR3 DNA is TGTGCCAGTAGTATAGGAGTGAACACTGAAGCTTTCTTT. It is translated as CASSIGVNTEAFF.